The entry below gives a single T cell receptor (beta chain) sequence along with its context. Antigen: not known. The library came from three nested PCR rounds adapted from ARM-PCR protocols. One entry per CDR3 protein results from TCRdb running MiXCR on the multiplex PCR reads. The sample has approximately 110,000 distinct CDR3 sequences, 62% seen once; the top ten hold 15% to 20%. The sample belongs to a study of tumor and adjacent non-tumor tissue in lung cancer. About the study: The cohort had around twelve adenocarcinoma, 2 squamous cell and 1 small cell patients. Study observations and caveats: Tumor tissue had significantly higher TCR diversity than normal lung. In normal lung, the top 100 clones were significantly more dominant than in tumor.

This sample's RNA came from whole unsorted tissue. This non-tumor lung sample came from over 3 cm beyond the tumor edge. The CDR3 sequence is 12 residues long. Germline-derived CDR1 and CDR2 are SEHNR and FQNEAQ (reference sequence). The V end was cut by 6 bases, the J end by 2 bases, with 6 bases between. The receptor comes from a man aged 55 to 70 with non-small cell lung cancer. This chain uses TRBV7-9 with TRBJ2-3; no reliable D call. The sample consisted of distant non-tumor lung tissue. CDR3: CASSIDTDTQYF. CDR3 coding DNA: TGTGCCAGCAGTATCGACACAGATACGCAGTATTTT.